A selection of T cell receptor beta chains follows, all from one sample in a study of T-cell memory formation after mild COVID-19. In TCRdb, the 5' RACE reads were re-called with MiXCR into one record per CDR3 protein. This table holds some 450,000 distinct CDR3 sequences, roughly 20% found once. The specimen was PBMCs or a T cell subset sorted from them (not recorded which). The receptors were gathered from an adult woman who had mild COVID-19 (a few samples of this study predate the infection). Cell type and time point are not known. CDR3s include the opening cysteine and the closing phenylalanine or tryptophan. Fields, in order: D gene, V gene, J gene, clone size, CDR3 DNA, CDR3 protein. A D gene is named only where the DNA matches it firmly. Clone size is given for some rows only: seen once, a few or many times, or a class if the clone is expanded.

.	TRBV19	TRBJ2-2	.	TGTGCCAGTAGGTATCAACGAGGCACCGGGGAGCTGTTTTTT	CASRYQRGTGELFF
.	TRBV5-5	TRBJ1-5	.	TGTGCCAGCAGCTTGGCCACAGGGTGGGCTCAGCCCCAGCATTTT	CASSLATGWAQPQHF
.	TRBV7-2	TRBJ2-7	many	TGTGCCAGCAGCTGGGGGTCCTCCTACGAGCAGTACTTC	CASSWGSSYEQYF
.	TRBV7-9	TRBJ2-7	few	TGTGCCAGCAGCTTAAGGGCAGGGCTAGGGTACGAGCAGTACTTC	CASSLRAGLGYEQYF
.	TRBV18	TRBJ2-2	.	TGTGCCAGCTCACGTGGGGCGCCCGGGGAGCTGTTTTTT	CASSRGAPGELFF
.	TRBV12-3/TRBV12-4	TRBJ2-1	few	TGTGCCAGCAGTTCATACAGGGCCGGGGGCAATGAGCAGTTCTTC	CASSSYRAGGNEQFF
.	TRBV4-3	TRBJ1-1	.	TGCGCCAGCAGCCAATTAGGGGGGAACACTGAAGCTTTCTTT	CASSQLGGNTEAFF
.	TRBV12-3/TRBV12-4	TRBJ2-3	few	TGTGCCAGCAGTCCCCGCGGGGGCACGAGCACAGATACGCAGTATTTT	CASSPRGGTSTDTQYF
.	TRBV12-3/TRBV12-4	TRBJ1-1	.	TGTGCCAGCACCTTGGGGGGGTTCACTGAAGCTTTCTTT	CASTLGGFTEAFF
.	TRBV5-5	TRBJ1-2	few	TGTGCCAGCAGCTTCATGTACGATGGACAGAGTAACTATGGCTACACCTTC	CASSFMYDGQSNYGYTF
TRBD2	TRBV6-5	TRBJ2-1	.	TGTGCCAGCAGTGGCCCTAGACTAGCGGGAGCCTACAATGAGCAGTTCTTC	CASSGPRLAGAYNEQFF
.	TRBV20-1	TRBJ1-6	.	TGCAGTGCTAGAGATCCGGGGCAGGGAAGGCATTCACCCCTCCACTTT	CSARDPGQGRHSPLHF
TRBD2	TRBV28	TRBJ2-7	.	TGTGCCAGCAGTTTCCCGACTAGCGGGATGGGGCAGTACTTC	CASSFPTSGMGQYF
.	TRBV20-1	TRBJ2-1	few	TGCAGTTCCCTAGCGTTGAGAGGCAATGAGCAGTTCTTC	CSSLALRGNEQFF
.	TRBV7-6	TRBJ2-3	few	TGTGCCAGCACCCACACTAGCACAGATACGCAGTATTTT	CASTHTSTDTQYF
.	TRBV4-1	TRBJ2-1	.	TGCGCCAGCAGCCACTCTGGGAGACATGAGCAGTTCTTC	CASSHSGRHEQFF
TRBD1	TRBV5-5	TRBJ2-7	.	TGTGCCAGCAGCTTGGAAGTATCCTCCCGGGACAGGGCCCTCCAGCAGTACTTC	CASSLEVSSRDRALQQYF
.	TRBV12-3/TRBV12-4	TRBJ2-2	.	TGTGCCAGCAGTGCTTCGCAGGGAGGTGGCGGGGAGCTGTTTTTT	CASSASQGGGGELFF
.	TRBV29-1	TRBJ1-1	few	TGCAGCGTTGACGTAGCAGGGATGAACACTGAAGCTTTCTTT	CSVDVAGMNTEAFF
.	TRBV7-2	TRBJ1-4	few	TGTGCCAGCAGCCTCCTTCCCGGACCCTGGAGAGAAAAACTGTTTTTT	CASSLLPGPWREKLFF
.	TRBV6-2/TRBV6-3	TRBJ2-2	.	TGTGCCAGCAGCCGTGAGGGGCGGACCGGGGAGCTGTTTTTT	CASSREGRTGELFF
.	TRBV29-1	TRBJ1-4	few	TGCAGCGTTGAAGATGCGTCAACTAATGAAAAACTGTTTTTT	CSVEDASTNEKLFF
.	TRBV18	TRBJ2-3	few	TGTGCCAGCTCCCGCCGGGACGTCGCTAGGGCAGATACGCAGTATTTT	CASSRRDVARADTQYF
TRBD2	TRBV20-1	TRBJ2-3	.	TGCAGTGTCGCGCCCTCTAGCGGGAGAGCAGATACGCAGTATTTT	CSVAPSSGRADTQYF
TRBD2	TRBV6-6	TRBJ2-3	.	TGTGCCAGCAGTTACGGTCTAGCGGGAGGGGGGGCAGATACGCAGTATTTT	CASSYGLAGGGADTQYF
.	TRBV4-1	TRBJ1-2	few	TGCGCCAGCAGCCAAGATTCAGGGCCCTATGGCTACACCTTC	CASSQDSGPYGYTF
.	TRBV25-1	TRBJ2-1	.	TGTGCCAGCAGTGAGGGAGCAGGCAATGAGCAGTTCTTC	CASSEGAGNEQFF
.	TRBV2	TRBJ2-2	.	TGTGCCAGCATATCCGGACAAGTCACCGGGGAGCTGTTTTTT	CASISGQVTGELFF
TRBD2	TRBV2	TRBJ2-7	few	TGTGCCAGCAGGATAACAGCGGGAGGCCCTTACGAGCAGTACTTC	CASRITAGGPYEQYF
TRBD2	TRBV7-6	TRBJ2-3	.	TGTGCCAGCAGCTTAGAGCGGGGGCCCGGCACAGATACGCAGTATTTT	CASSLERGPGTDTQYF
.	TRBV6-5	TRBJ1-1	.	TGTGCCAGCAGGTCCTCCTTAGCTGAAGCTTTCTTT	CASRSSLAEAFF
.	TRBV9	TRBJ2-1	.	TGTGCCAGCAGCGTAGGTACGCGTCCATCCTACAATGAGCAGTTCTTC	CASSVGTRPSYNEQFF
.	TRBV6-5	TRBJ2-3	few	TGTGCCAGCATGGTCAGCGGAGTAACAGATACGCAGTATTTT	CASMVSGVTDTQYF
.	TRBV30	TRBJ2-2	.	TGTGCCTGGAGTTGGCTTAGTGGCCGCACCGGGGAGCTGTTTTTT	CAWSWLSGRTGELFF
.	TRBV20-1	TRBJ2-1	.	TGCAGTGCTGGGGTCGGGCAGTTCTTC	CSAGVGQFF
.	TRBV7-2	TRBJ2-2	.	TGTGCCAGCAGCTTAGCAGGCAGCACGTACACCGGGGAGCTGTTTTTT	CASSLAGSTYTGELFF
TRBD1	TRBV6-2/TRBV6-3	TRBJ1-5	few	TGTGCCAGCAGTTACGGGCGCAGGGGGGACGAGCAGCCCCAGCATTTT	CASSYGRRGDEQPQHF
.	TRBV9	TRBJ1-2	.	TGTGCCAGCAGCGTAGAGGGCAGGGGAAGCGGCTACACCTTC	CASSVEGRGSGYTF
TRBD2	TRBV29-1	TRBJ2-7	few	TGCAGCGTTGAGATTTACAGCGGGAGGCCCTCCTACGAGCAGTACTTC	CSVEIYSGRPSYEQYF
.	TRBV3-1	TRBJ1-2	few	TGTGCCAGCAGCCCGGGCCTCCTTTCGGGGGGCTACACCTTC	CASSPGLLSGGYTF
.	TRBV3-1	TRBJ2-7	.	TGTGCCAGCAGCCAAGATCCGCGCCCAGAGCAGTACTTC	CASSQDPRPEQYF
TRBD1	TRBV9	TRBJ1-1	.	TGTGCCAGCAGCGTAGGGACAGGGAACACTGAAGCTTTCTTT	CASSVGTGNTEAFF
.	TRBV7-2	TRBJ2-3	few	TGTGCCAGCAGCTTAGGGCCAGTTCAAGATACGCAGTATTTT	CASSLGPVQDTQYF
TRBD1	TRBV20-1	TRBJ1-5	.	TGCAGTGCCGCCAGACAGGGAAATCAGCCCCAGCATTTT	CSAARQGNQPQHF
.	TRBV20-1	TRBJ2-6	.	TGCAGTGCTAGAGTTCCGGAGGGCAGGGAGAGGCCTGGGGCCAACGTCCTGACTTTC	CSARVPEGRERPGANVLTF
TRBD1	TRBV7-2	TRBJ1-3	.	TGTGCCAGCAGCTTAGGGGACAGGGTCTCCGGAAACACCATATATTTT	CASSLGDRVSGNTIYF
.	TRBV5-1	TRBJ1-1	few	TGCGCCAGCAGCTATGGGTCCCGGGAAGCTTTCTTT	CASSYGSREAFF
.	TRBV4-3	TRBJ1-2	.	TGCGCCAGCAGCCCAGCATGGAAGTGGACTAACTATGGCTACACCTTC	CASSPAWKWTNYGYTF
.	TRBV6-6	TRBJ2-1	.	TGTGCCAGTGCCGACTTTCATAATGAGCAGTTCTTC	CASADFHNEQFF
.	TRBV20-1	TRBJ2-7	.	TGCAGTGCTAGTTCGGGTCACGAGCAGTACTTC	CSASSGHEQYF
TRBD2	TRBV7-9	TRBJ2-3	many	TGTGCCAGCAGCTTAGGCCTAGCGGGGCCCACAGATACGCAGTATTTT	CASSLGLAGPTDTQYF